The 18 T cell receptor beta chains reported below all come from one sample, sequenced in a study of T-cell reconstitution after alpha-beta-depleted transplantation in children. Preparation of the TCRbeta library involved a method that used unique molecular identifiers. TCRdb re-derived calls from the PCR reads in MiXCR, one entry per CDR3 protein. The repertoire holds approximately 980,000 distinct CDR3 sequences, with about 29% as singletons. The source was PBMCs, mostly from graft donor cells, collected 360 days after TCRalphabeta/CD19-depleted stem cell transplant. The source of these receptors is a boy younger than two who had a stem cell transplant for SCID, so the T cells may come from the graft donor.

The rearrangement uses TRBV29-1 and TRBJ2-5, with D perhaps assigned TRBD1 or TRBD2 (5 bases each). CDR3 length: 15 residues. In germline, CDR1 is SQVTM, CDR2 ANQGSEA. Trimming pared 1 base from V and 5 bases from J, leaving 17 bases between. CDR3 DNA sequence: TGCAGCGTTGAAGGAGGGGCCGTAGGGGAGGAGACCCAGTACTTC. Translated: CSVEGGAVGEETQYF.

The chain links TRBV29-1 to TRBJ2-7; D tentatively fits TRBD1 or TRBD2 (5 bases each). V shed 6 bases and J shed 0 bases, with 18 bases lying between them. The germline gives CDR1 SQVTM, CDR2 ANQGSEA. The CDR3 has 15 residues. This CDR3 reads CSVAIFPGTSYEQYF. The CDR3 DNA is TGCAGCGTCGCGATCTTTCCAGGGACCTCCTACGAGCAGTACTTC.

This clonotype was counted between two and nine times. The J gene is TRBJ2-5, the V gene TRBV6-5; 8 bases line up with TRBD2. CDR1 is MNHEY, CDR2 SVGAGI, per germline. J was trimmed by 5 bases and V by 0 bases; bases with no gene match: 5. The CDR3 runs to 15 residues. Here the CDR3 DNA reads TGTGCCAGCAGTTACTCAAAGCGGGGGAGGGAGACCCAGTACTTC. Amino acid sequence: CASSYSKRGRETQYF.

The chain links TRBV12-3 or TRBV12-4 to TRBJ2-7; TRBD1 matches at 9 bases. With 6 bases clipped from V and 10 bases from J, the junction kept 16 bases outside the gene matches. The CDR3 sequence is 15 residues long. The CDR3 loop reads CASRLEDPRDRDQYF. Here the CDR3 DNA reads TGTGCCAGCAGGTTGGAGGACCCCCGGGACAGGGACCAGTACTTC.

The J gene is TRBJ2-5, the V gene TRBV5-1, with D unclear. This CDR3 has 15 residues. V lost 2 bases, J lost 4 bases, and 15 bases lay in between. The V gene's germline CDR1 is SGHRS and CDR2 YFSETQ. The CDR3 DNA reads TGCGCCAGCAGCTTCCGTGGGTTTGGTACAGAGACCCAGTACTTC. Residues: CASSFRGFGTETQYF.

This clonotype has a handful of counts. The CDR3 nucleotides are TGCGCCAGCAACCCCCAGCCCCCTTGGAGCTCCTACAATGAGCAGTTCTTC. Encoded protein: CASNPQPPWSSYNEQFF. The chain has TRBV5-1 and TRBJ2-1; D is unclear. Per germline, CDR1 SGHRS and CDR2 YFSETQ. The ends were cut back, 6 bases at V and 0 bases at J, with 19 bases in the middle. The CDR3 totals 17 residues.

This clonotype showed up just a few times. The rearrangement links TRBV12-3 or TRBV12-4 to TRBJ2-1; 7 positions match TRBD2. After removal of 5 bases from V and 6 bases from J, the junction contained 13 bases not matched to a gene. The CDR3 loop spans 16 amino acids. CDR3 sequence reads: CASSPQGRGGINEQFF. CDR3 bases: TGTGCCAGCAGTCCTCAAGGGAGGGGAGGGATCAATGAGCAGTTCTTC.

The chain carries TRBV9 and TRBJ2-6; D might be TRBD1 (6 bases). V was pared by 3 bases and J by 0 bases, with 13 bases between. The CDR3 covers 17 residues. The germline gives CDR1 SGDLS, CDR2 YYNGEE. Written as DNA, the CDR3 is TGTGCCAGCAGCGCCACGGGACACTCCTCTGGGGCCAACGTCCTGACTTTC. Its protein is CASSATGHSSGANVLTF. The full variable domain, completed using reference TRBV9 and TRBJ2-6, is DSGVTQTPKHLITATGQRVTLRCSPRSGDLSVYWYQQSLDQGLQFLIQYYNGEERAKGNILERFSAQQFPDLHSELNLSSLELGDSALYFCASSATGHSSGANVLTFGAGSRLTVL.

The chain joins TRBV5-1 to TRBJ2-2; 10 nucleotides match TRBD2. This CDR3 region has 18 residues. The germline V gene has CDR1 SGHRS and CDR2 YFSETQ. V shed 1 base, J shed 0 bases, and the junction held 6 bases outside the gene matches. CDR3 DNA sequence: TGCGCCAGCAGCTTGCTACCTAGCGGGGGAACGAACACCGGGGAGCTGTTTTTT. It encodes CASSLLPSGGTNTGELFF.

This clonotype was observed a few times. The chain employs TRBV4-1 and TRBJ2-3; 8 nucleotides align to TRBD1. With 1 base clipped from V and 3 bases from J, the junction kept 6 bases outside the gene matches. There are 16 residues in the CDR3. In germline, CDR1 is MGHRA, CDR2 YSYEKL. The CDR3 is CASSQVYRDRTDTQYF. The CDR3 region has the DNA TGCGCCAGCAGCCAAGTTTACAGGGACAGGACAGATACGCAGTATTTT.

This chain links TRBV7-9 with TRBJ2-2; D unresolved. V lost 1 base, J lost 6 bases, and 6 bases lay in between. Germline lookup yields CDR1 SEHNR and CDR2 FQNEAQ (reference sequence). The CDR3 consists of 13 residues. The CDR3 sequence is CASSLVDPGELFF. The CDR3 DNA reads TGTGCCAGCAGCTTAGTCGATCCCGGGGAGCTGTTTTTT.

The table lists this clonotype with a few counts. The chain couples TRBV10-2 to TRBJ1-2, with D possibly matching TRBD1 (6 bases). Germline-derived CDR1 and CDR2 are WSHSY and SAAADI. The CDR3 covers 15 residues. Trimming stripped 4 bases from V and 4 bases from J, with 16 bases between. In DNA, the CDR3 is TGCGCCAGCAGTGTTGCGGACAGCTCAGTCTATGGCTACACCTTC. It translates to CASSVADSSVYGYTF.

The CDR3 reads CASSLWTTKDNEQFF. CDR3 in DNA: TGCGCCAGCAGCTTGTGGACTACCAAAGACAATGAGCAGTTCTTC. The chain combines TRBV5-1 with TRBJ2-1; tentatively, D is TRBD2 (6 bases). CDR1 is SGHRS and CDR2 is YFSETQ in the germline V gene. This CDR3 is built from 15 residues. V gave up 1 base and J gave up 5 bases, with 13 bases separating them.

This chain uses TRBV7-2 with TRBJ2-1; 9 nucleotides line up with TRBD1. Germline trimming cut 6 bases from V and 5 bases from J; bases unmatched to any gene: 11. Germline CDR1 SGHTA, CDR2 FQGNSA. This CDR3 contains 16 residues. The CDR3 loop reads CASRTLPQGADNEQFF. The CDR3 coding sequence is TGTGCCAGCAGGACATTACCACAGGGGGCGGACAATGAGCAGTTCTTC. Full variable domain (rest looked up from reference TRBV7-2 and TRBJ2-1): GAGVSQSPSNKVTEKGKDVELRCDPISGHTALYWYRQSLGQGLEFLIYFQGNSAPDKSGLPSDRFSAERTGGSVSTLTIQRTQQEDSAVYLCASRTLPQGADNEQFFGPGTRLTVL.

The chain joins TRBV5-1 to TRBJ1-2; TRBD1 aligns across 9 bases. The CDR3 is 15 amino acids. Trimming removed 0 bases from V and 8 bases from J; junction bases left unmatched: 8. From germline, CDR1 is SGHRS and CDR2 YFSETQ. CDR3 region: CASSLAGDRVGGYTF. The CDR3 DNA is TGCGCCAGCAGCTTGGCCGGGGACAGGGTAGGCGGCTACACCTTC.

The chain combines TRBV9 with TRBJ2-2, with D unclear. The germline gives CDR1 SGDLS, CDR2 YYNGEE. Trimming took off 2 bases at V and 2 bases at J, with 7 bases between the two ends. The CDR3 sequence is 14 residues long. The CDR3 reads CASSVDLNTGELFF. In nucleotides, the CDR3 is TGTGCCAGCAGCGTCGACCTTAACACCGGGGAGCTGTTTTTT.

The V gene is TRBV29-1, the J gene TRBJ2-1; D unresolved. CDR3 length: 11 residues. Germline-derived CDR1 and CDR2 are SQVTM and ANQGSEA. Trimming shortened V by 0 bases and J by 14 bases, and 11 bases separated the two germline ends. CDR3 in amino acids: CSVEEDVIEFF. The CDR3 DNA is TGCAGCGTTGAAGAGGACGTCATTGAGTTCTTC.

The chain recombines TRBV7-8 with TRBJ2-1; perhaps TRBD2 as D (5 bases). Germline values: CDR1 SGHVS, CDR2 FQNEAQ. This CDR3 contains 16 residues. V lost 1 base and J lost 4, with 14 bases in between. CDR3 sequence: CASSLDRRLFYNEQFF. DNA for the CDR3: TGTGCCAGCAGCTTAGATAGGAGGCTCTTTTACAATGAGCAGTTCTTC.